This T cell receptor (beta chain) was retrieved from a study of identical twins. CDR1 is DFQATT and CDR2 is SNEGSKA in the germline V gene (reference sequence). This CDR3 comprises 12 residues. Trimming stripped 3 bases from V and 2 bases from J, with 7 bases between. The authors used template switching to add a universal primer site and gave cDNA unique molecular identifiers. Via MiXCR, TCRdb re-called the 5' RACE reads, giving one row per CDR3 protein. The sample holds fewer than 250,000 distinct CDR3 sequences, less than 9.5% seen once. This clonotype originated in a woman between 18 and 29 years old in good health. The material sequenced was memory (CD45RO+) T cells sorted from blood. The chain has TRBV20-1 and TRBJ1-1; D ambiguous. The CDR3 spells CSASRSNTEAFF. CDR3 nucleotide sequence: TGCAGTGCTAGCAGGAGTAACACTGAAGCTTTCTTT.